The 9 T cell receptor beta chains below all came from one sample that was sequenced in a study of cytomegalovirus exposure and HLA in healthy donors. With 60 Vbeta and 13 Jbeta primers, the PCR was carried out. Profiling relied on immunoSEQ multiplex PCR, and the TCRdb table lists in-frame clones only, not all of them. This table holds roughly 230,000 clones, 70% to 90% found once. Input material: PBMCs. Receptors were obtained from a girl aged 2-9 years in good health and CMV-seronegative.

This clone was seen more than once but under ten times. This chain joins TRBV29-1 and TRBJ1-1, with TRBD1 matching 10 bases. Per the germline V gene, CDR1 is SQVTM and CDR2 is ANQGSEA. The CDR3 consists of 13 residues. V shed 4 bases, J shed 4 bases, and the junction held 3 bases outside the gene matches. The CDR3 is CSVAGQGTTEAFF. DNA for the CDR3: TGCAGCGTTGCGGGACAGGGGACCACTGAAGCTTTCTTT.

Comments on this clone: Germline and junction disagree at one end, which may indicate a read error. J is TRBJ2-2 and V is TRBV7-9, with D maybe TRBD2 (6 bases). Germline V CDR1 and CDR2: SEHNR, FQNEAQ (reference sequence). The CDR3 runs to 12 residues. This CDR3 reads CSSSRLDGELFF. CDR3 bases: TGTTCCAGCAGCCGACTAGACGGGGAGCTGTTTTTT.

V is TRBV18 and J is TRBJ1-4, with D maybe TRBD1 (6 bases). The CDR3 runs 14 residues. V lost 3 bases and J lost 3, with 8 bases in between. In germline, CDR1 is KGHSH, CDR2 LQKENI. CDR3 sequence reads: CASSPGQANEKLFF. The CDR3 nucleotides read TGTGCCAGCTCACCGGGACAAGCTAATGAAAAACTGTTTTTT.

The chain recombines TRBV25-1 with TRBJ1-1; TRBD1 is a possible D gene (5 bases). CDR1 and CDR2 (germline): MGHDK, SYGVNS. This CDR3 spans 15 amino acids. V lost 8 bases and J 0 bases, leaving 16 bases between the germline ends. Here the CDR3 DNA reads TGTGCCAGCCGCCAAACGGGACTTATGAACACTGAAGCTTTCTTT. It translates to CASRQTGLMNTEAFF.

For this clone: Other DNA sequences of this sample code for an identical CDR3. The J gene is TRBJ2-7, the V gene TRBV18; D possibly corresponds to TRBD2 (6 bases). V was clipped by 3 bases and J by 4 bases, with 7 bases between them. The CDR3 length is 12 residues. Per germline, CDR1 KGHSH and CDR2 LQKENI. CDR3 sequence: CASSPGGYEQYF. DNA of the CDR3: TGTGCCAGCTCACCGGGGGGATACGAGCAGTACTTC.

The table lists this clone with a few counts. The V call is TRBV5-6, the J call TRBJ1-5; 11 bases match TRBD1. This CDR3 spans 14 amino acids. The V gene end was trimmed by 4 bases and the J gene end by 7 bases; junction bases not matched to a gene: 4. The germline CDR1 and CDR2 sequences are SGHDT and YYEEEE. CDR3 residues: CASSVRTGGQPQHF. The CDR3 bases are TGTGCCAGCAGCGTGCGGACAGGGGGCCAGCCCCAGCATTTT.

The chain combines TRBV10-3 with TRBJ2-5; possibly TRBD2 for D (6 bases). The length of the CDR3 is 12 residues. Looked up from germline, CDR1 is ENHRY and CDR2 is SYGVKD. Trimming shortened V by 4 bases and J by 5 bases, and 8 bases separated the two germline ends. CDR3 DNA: TGTGCCATCAGTGCGGGGGACGAGACCCAGTACTTC. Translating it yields CAISAGDETQYF.

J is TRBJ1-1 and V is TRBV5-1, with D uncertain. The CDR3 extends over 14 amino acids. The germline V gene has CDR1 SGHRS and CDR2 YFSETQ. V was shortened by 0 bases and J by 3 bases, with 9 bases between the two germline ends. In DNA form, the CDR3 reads TGCGCCAGCAGCTTGGCGCAGGTAGACACTGAAGCTTTCTTT. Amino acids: CASSLAQVDTEAFF.

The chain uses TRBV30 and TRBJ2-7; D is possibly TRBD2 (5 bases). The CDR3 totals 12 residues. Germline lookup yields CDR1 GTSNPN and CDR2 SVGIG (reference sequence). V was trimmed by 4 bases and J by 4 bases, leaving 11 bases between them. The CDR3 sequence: CAWNRGEYEQYF. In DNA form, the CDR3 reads TGTGCCTGGAATCGGGGAGAATACGAGCAGTACTTC.